This T cell receptor beta chain was documented in a study of T cells in Graves' hyperthyroidism and ophthalmopathy. The wider study: Peripheral blood sampling occurred at initial diagnosis, before any treatment.

V lost 4 bases to trimming and J lost 15 bases; unmatched junction nucleotides: 9. CDR1 and CDR2 from the germline V gene are SGHRS and YFSETQ. The CDR3 is made up of 12 amino acids. First hyperthyroidism diagnosis is when the blood sample was obtained, before any ophthalmopathy symptoms. Authors of the study amplified TCR beta CDR3 regions from RNA transcripts. The study used the HTBI primer set for a first-round RT-PCR of the TCR CDR3. A single record per CDR3 protein comes from TCRdb applying MiXCR to the multiplex PCR reads. The sample includes about 360,000 distinct CDR3 sequences, 15% to 19% of them seen just once.

The J gene is TRBJ2-1, the V gene TRBV5-1, with 8 bases aligning to TRBD1. This sequence was found in a young woman with Graves' hyperthyroidism that later progressed to Graves' ophthalmopathy. Sequences were obtained from blood. The CDR3 loop is CASSVDRGEAFF. CDR3 nucleotides: TGCGCCAGCAGCGTTGACAGGGGTGAAGCGTTCTTC.